Sequencing of this TCR beta chain was carried out in a study of blood T cell repertoires in COVID-19. About the study: Researchers got acute and convalescent COVID-19 samples from the United States, Italy and Spain.

TCRdb keeps only in-frame clones here, not all; method: immunoSEQ multiplex PCR. Of 130,000 to 150,000 clones listed, approximately 88% are singletons. The V and J ends lost 4 bases and 8 bases, in that order; junction bases with no gene match: 5. The germline V gene has CDR1 SGHNT and CDR2 YYREEE (reference sequence). The CDR3 has 14 amino acids. A few counts support this clone. The receptor was derived from a man in his 70s with acute or convalescent COVID-19. What was sequenced was peripheral blood. This chain connects TRBV5-4 to TRBJ1-4, with TRBD1 matching 10 bases. The CDR3: CASSATGGGEKLFF. The CDR3 region has the DNA TGTGCCAGCAGCGCGACAGGGGGCGGCGAAAAACTGTTTTTT.